This TCR beta chain was captured by sequencing in a study of T cell repertoires in cytomegalovirus infection. On the study more broadly: It was the public TCR beta signatures that indicated both CMV infection and matching HLA type.

This clonotype was counted at least ten times. No antigen is known for it. CDR1 is LGHDT, CDR2 YNNKEL, per germline (reference sequence). The length of the CDR3 is 12 residues. J lost 10 bases, V lost 5 bases, and 7 bases had no gene match. Overall study findings and caveats: Ex vivo, HLA-C-restricted CMV-specific TCR beta clonotypes prevailed over the rest of the response.

TCRdb itself ran the reads through MiXCR, one entry per CDR3 protein. The sample carries approximately 500,000 distinct CDR3 sequences, approximately 11% recorded once. The rearrangement uses TRBV3-1 and TRBJ1-2, with 7 bases matching TRBD1. Material for sequencing was PBMCs. This receptor was taken from a human donor in good health (CMV status not recorded). Some clones in this sample may be carry-over from other donors' samples. The CDR3 region has the DNA TGTGCCAGCAGCGGCCGGGACAGAGACTACACCTTC. It codes for CASSGRDRDYTF. The variable domain in full, with the rest retrieved from reference TRBV3-1 and TRBJ1-2, is DTAVSQTPKYLVTQMGNDKSIKCEQNLGHDTMYWYKQDSKKFLKIMFSYNNKELIINETVPNRFSPKSPDKAHLNLHINSLELGDSAVYFCASSGRDRDYTFGSGTRLTVV.